This T cell receptor beta chain was profiled in a study of blood T cell repertoires in COVID-19. Turning to the study itself: Samples came from the United States, Italy and Spain, spanning acute and convalescent COVID-19. Sources were T cells, B-cell-depleted T cells, or PBMCs; the material itself was cDNA or gDNA.

Original methodology: The assay estimated nucleated cells by amplifying reference gene primers. The table came from immunoSEQ multiplex PCR; TCRdb's copy has only in-frame clones and leaves some out. Clone size and V and J calls were adopted from that table, with D and trimming inferred from the DNA. The profile covers 140,000 or so clones, with over 75% appearing a single time and about 5% taken by the ten largest. The germline CDR1 and CDR2 sequences are MNHEY and SMNVEV (reference sequence). CDR3 size: 12 residues. Trimming pared 4 bases from V and 8 bases from J, leaving 11 bases between. The specimen sequenced was peripheral blood. The sequence derives from a woman between 50 and 59 years old with acute or convalescent COVID-19. The chain is built from TRBV27 and TRBJ1-2, with unresolved D. The chain's CDR3 is CASSSRTGGYTF. For the CDR3, the DNA is TGTGCCAGCAGTTCGAGGACGGGGGGCTACACCTTC.